This T cell receptor beta chain was sequenced during a study of blood T cell repertoires in COVID-19. Background on the study: Some COVID-19 samples were acute and others convalescent; all came from the United States, Italy and Spain. PBMCs, B-cell-depleted T cells, or T cells provided the cDNA or gDNA that made up the material.

This clone was observed a single time. Per the study methods: Estimates of nucleated cell counts were drawn from the amplification of reference gene primers. The repertoire was sequenced with immunoSEQ multiplex PCR; TCRdb's copy has only in-frame clones and lacks some. The D gene and trimming were derived from the DNA, and the V and J assignments and clone size from that table. The data hold around 300,000 clones, with around 86% observed a single time. The sequencing input was peripheral blood. The source of this sequence is a man over 45 with acute or convalescent COVID-19.

The chain's CDR3 is CASSSDRGFVYTF. For the CDR3, the DNA is TGTGCCAGCAGTTCGGACAGGGGTTTTGTCTACACCTTC. The rearrangement uses TRBV2 and TRBJ1-2, with TRBD1 identical over 9 bases. In germline, CDR1 is SNHLY, CDR2 FYNNEI. CDR3 length: 13 amino acids. J gave up 10 bases and V 5 bases, and 8 bases lay outside the gene matches.